This T cell receptor (beta chain) came from a study of T cells after yellow fever vaccination. Study-wide results and caveats: Clonotype sharing between CD4 and CD8 compartments was small.

The CDR3 runs 15 residues. V was clipped by 3 bases and J by 1 base, with 13 bases between them. Germline V gives CDR1 SGDLS, CDR2 YYNGEE. This clonotype was counted ten times or more. MiXCR, applied by TCRdb to the 5' RACE reads, yields one record per CDR3 protein. The repertoire holds approximately 27,000 distinct CDR3 sequences, with about 5.5% as singletons. Specimen: PBMCs, either bulk or a sorted T-cell subset (CD4+, CD8+, memory, or dextramer-sorted; not recorded which), collected 15 days after the yellow fever booster vaccination. The receptor was isolated from a man aged 25-45 years who received the YFV17D yellow fever vaccine. This chain connects TRBV9 to TRBJ1-1; tentatively, D is TRBD1 (5 bases). The CDR3 protein is CASSGTRGRNTEAFF. In DNA form, the CDR3 reads TGTGCCAGCAGCGGGACGCGGGGGAGGAACACTGAAGCTTTCTTT.